This TCR beta chain appears in the sequencing data of a study of cytomegalovirus exposure and HLA in healthy donors. Overall study context: Inside one of the first data releases sat roughly 80 million unique TCRs taken from HLA-typed donors.

Germline CDR1 and CDR2: SGHTA and FQGNSA. The CDR3 covers 17 residues. Trimming pared 1 base from V and 3 bases from J, leaving 19 bases between. Study observations and caveats: Some V segments could not be told apart, so they were left out, TRBV6-2 and TRBV6-3 among them. Accurate prediction of HLA-A and HLA-B alleles (for most subjects) was reportedly achieved from TCR beta sequences. Researchers reported that three CMV-associated chains were confirmed in vitro as CMV antigen-specific.

In regard to this clone: Its antigen is still unknown.

PCR employed 60 Vbeta and 13 Jbeta primers. Sequenced by immunoSEQ multiplex PCR; TCRdb stores in-frame clones only, minus some. The table has roughly 180,000 clones, 75% to 85% seen once. This TCR came from a girl between 5 and 17 years old in good health and CMV-seropositive. The V call is TRBV7-2, the J call TRBJ2-7; D might be TRBD2 (6 bases). Sequencing was done on a sample of PBMCs. The CDR3 nucleotides read TGTGCCAGCAGCTTAGTCTTGGGGGGTAATCTAAACTACGAGCAGTACTTC. Protein product: CASSLVLGGNLNYEQYF.